This TCR beta chain is drawn from a study of shared clonotypes between healthy human individuals. Study observations and caveats: Sequencing depth was a factor that was expected to affect clonotype sharing among donors. Shared clonotypes: about 4.6% naive CD4, around 4% naive CD8, about 2.4% memory CD4, about 0.41% memory CD8.

Worth noting for this clone: Its antigen remains unknown.

Sorted-subset replicate PCR reactions contained 150 to 200 ng DNA, corresponding to 29,000 or so T cell genomes. Data came from immunoSEQ multiplex PCR; TCRdb stores just in-frame clones and leaves some out. The table records more than 550,000 clones, 90% of them present only once. The sequencing input was memory CD8+ T cells from PBMCs. Subset given: CD45RO+ cells pooled with CCR7-negative TemRA cells. The receptor's source is a man between 18 and 29 years old in good health. Some clones in this sample may be carry-over from other donors' samples.

In DNA, the CDR3 is TGCAGCGTTGAAGAATCCTACGAGCAGTACTTC. It translates to CSVEESYEQYF. The V call is TRBV29-1, the J call TRBJ2-7; the D is unclear. The CDR3 is 11 amino acids. Per germline, CDR1 SQVTM and CDR2 ANQGSEA. Trimming shortened V by 0 bases and J by 1 base, and 1 base separated the two germline ends.